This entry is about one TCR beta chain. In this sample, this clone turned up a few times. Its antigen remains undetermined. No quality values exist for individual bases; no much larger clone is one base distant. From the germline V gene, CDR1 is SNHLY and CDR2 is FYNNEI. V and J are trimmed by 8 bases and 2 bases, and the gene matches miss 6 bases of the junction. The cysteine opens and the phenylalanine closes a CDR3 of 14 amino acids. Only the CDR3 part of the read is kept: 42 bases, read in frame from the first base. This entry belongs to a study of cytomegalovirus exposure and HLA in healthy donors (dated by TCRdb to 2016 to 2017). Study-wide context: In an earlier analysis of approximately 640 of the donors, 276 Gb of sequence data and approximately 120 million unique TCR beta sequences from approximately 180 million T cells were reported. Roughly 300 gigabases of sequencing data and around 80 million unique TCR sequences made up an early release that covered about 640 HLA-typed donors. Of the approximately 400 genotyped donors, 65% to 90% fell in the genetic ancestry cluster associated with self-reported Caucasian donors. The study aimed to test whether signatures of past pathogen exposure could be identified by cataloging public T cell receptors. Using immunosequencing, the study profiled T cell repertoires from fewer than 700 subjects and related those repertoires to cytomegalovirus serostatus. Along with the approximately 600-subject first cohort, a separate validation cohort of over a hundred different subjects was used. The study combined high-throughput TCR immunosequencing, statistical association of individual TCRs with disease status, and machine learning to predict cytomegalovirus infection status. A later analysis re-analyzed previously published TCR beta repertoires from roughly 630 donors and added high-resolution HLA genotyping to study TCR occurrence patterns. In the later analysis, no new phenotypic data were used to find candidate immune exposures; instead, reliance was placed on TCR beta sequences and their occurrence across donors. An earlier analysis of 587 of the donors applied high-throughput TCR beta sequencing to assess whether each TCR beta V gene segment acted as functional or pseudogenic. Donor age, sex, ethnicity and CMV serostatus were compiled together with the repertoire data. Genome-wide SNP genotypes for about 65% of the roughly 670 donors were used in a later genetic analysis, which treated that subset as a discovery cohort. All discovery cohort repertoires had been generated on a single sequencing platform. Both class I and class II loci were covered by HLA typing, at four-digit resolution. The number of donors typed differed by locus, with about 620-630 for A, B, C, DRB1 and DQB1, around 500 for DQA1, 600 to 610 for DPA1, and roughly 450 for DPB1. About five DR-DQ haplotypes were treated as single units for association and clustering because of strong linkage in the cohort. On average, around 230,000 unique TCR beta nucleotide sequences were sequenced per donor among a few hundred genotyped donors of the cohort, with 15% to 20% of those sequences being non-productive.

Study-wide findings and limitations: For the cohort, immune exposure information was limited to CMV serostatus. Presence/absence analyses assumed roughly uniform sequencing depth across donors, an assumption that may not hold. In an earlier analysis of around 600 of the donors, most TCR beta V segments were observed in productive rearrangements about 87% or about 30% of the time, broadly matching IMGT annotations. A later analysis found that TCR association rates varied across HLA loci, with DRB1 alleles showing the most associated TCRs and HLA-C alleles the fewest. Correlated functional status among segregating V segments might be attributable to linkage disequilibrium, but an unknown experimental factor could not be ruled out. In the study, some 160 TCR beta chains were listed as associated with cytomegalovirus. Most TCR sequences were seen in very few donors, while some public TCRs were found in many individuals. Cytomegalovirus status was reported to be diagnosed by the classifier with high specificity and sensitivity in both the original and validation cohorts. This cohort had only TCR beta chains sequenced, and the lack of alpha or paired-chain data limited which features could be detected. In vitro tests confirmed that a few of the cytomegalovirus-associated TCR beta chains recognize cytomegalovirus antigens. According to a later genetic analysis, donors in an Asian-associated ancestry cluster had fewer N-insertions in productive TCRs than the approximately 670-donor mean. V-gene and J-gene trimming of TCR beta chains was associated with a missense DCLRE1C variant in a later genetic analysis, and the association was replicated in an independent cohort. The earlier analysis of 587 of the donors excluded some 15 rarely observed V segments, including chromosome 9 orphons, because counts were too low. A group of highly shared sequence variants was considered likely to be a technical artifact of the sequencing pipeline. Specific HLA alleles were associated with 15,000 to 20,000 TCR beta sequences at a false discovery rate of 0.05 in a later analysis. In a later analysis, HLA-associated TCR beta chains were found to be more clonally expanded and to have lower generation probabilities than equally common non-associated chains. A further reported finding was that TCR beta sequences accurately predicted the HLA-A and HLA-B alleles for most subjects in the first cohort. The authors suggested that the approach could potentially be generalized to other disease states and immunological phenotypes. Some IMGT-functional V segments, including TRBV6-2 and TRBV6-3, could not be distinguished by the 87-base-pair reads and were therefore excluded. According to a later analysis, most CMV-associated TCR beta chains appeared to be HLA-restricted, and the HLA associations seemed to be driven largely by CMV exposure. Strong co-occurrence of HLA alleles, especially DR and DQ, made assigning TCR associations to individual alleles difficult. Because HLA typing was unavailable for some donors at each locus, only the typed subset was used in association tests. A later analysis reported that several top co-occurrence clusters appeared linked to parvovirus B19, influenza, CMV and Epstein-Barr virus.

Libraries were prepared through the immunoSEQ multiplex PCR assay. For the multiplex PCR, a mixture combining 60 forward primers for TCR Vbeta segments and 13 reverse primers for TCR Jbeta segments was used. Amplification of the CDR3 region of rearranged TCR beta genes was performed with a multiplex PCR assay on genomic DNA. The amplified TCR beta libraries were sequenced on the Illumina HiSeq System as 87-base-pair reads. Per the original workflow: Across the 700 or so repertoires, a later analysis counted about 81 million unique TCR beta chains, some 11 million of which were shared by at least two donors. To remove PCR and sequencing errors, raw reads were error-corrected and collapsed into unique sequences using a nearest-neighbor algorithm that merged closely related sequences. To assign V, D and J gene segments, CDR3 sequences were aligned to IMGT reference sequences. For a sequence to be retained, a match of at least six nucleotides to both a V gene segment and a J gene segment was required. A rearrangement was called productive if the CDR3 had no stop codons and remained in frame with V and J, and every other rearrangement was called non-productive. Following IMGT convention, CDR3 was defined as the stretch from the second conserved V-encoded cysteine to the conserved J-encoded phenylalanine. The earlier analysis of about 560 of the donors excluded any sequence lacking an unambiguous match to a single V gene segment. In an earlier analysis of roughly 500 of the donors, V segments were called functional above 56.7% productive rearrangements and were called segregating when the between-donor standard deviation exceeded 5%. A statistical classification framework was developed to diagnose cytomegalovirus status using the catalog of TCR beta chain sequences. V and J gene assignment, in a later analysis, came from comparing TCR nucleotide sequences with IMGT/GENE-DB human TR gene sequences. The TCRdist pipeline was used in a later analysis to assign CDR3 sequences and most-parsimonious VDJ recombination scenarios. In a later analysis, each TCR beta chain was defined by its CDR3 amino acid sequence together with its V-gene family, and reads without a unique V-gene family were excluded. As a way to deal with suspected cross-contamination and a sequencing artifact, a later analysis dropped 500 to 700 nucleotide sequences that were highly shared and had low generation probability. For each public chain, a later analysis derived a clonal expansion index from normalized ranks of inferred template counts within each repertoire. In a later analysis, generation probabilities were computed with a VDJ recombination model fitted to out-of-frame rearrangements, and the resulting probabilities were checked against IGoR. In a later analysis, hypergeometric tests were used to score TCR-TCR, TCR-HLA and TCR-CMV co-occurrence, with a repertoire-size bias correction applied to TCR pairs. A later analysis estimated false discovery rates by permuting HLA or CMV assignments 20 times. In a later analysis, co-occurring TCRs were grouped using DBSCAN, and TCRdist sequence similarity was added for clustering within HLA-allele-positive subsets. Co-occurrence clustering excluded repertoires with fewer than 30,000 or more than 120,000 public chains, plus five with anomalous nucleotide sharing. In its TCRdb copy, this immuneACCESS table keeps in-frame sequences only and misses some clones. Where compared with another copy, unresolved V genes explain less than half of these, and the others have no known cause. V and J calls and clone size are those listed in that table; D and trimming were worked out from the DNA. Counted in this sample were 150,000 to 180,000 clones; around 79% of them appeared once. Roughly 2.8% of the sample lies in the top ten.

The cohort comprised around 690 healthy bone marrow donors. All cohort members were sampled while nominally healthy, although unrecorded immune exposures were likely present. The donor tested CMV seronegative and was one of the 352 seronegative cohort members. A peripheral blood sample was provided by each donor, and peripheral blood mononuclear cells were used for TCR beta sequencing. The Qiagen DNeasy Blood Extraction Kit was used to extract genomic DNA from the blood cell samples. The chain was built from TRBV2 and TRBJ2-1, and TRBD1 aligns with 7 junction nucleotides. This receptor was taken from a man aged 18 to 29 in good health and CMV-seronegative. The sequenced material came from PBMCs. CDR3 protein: CASQTGQTYNEQFF. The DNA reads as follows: TGTGCCAGCCAGACAGGGCAAACCTACAATGAGCAGTTCTTC. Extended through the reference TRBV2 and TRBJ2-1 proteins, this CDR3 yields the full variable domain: EPEVTQTPSHQVTQMGQEVILRCVPISNHLYFYWYRQILGQKVEFLVSFYNNEISEKSEIFDDQFSVERPDGSNFTLKIRSTKLEDSAMYFCASQTGQTYNEQFFGPGTRLTVL.